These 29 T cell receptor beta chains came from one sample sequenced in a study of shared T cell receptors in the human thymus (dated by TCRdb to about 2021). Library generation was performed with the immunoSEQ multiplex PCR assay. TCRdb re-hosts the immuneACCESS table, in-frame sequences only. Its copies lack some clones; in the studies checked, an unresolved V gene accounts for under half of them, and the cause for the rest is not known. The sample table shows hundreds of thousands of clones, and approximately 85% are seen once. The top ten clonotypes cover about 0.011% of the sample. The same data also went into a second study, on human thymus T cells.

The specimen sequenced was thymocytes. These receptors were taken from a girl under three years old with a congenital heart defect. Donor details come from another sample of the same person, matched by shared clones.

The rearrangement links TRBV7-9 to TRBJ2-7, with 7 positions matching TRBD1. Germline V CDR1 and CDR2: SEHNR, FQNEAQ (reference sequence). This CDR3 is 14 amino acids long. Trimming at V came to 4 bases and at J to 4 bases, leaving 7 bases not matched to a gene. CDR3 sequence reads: CASSSVGTAYEQYF. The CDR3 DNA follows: TGTGCCAGCAGCTCGGTCGGGACAGCTTACGAGCAGTACTTC.

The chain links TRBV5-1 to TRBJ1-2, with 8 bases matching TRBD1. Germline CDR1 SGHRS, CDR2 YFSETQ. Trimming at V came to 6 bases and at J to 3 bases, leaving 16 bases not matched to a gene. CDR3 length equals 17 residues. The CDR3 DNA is TGCGCCAGCACCCCGGGACAGGACTTCCGAAGATACTATGGCTACACCTTC. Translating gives CASTPGQDFRRYYGYTF.

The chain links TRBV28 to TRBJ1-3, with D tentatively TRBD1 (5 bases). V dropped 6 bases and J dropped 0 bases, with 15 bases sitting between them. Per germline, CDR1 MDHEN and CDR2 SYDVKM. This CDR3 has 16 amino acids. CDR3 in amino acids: CASSWGGENSGNTIYF. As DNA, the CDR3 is TGTGCCAGCAGCTGGGGGGGAGAGAACTCTGGAAACACCATATATTTT.

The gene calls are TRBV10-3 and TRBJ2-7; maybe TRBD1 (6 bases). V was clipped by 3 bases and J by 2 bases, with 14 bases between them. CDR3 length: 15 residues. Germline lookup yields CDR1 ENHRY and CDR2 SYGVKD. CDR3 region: CAISDVRTAPYEQYF. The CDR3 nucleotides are TGTGCCATCAGTGACGTAAGGACAGCGCCCTACGAGCAGTACTTC.

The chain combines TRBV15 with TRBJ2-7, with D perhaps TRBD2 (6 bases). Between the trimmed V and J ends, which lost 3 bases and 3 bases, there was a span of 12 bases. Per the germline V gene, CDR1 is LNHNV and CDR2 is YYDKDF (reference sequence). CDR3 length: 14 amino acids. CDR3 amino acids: CATSSPPGVYEQYF. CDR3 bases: TGTGCCACCAGCAGTCCCCCGGGGGTCTACGAGCAGTACTTC. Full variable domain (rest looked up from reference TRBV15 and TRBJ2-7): DAMVIQNPRYQVTQFGKPVTLSCSQTLNHNVMYWYQQKSSQAPKLLFHYYDKDFNNEADTPDNFQSRRPNTSFCFLDIRSPGLGDTAMYLCATSSPPGVYEQYFGPGTRLTVT.

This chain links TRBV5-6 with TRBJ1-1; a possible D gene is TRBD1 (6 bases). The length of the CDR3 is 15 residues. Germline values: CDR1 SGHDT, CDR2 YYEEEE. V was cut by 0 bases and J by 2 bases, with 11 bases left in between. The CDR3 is CASSLDGGPNTEAFF. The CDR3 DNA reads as TGTGCCAGCAGCTTGGATGGGGGCCCCAACACTGAAGCTTTCTTT.

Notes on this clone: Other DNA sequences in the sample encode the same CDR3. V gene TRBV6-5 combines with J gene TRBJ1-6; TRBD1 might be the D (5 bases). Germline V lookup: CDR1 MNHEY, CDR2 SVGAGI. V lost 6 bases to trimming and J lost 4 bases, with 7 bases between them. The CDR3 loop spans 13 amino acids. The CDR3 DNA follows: TGTGCCAGCAGACGGGGGTATAATTCACCCCTCCACTTT. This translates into CASRRGYNSPLHF.

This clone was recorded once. CDR3 sequence (DNA): TGTGCCAGCAGCCAAGAGACTAAAGTCGGTGTAGGTTCTTGCTACACCTTC. The encoded protein is CASSQETKVGVGSCYTF. The chain joins TRBV14 to TRBJ1-2; D gene uncertain. The V gene lost 0 bases and the J gene lost 9 bases, with 23 bases spanning the gap. The CDR3 runs 17 residues. CDR1 is SGHDN, CDR2 FVKESK, per germline.

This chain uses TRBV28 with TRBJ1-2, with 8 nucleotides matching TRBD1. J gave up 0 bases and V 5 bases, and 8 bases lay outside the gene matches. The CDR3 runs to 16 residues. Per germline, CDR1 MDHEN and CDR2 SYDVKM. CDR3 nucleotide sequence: TGTGCCAGCAGTGAATCCGGGACAGGAACTAACTATGGCTACACCTTC. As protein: CASSESGTGTNYGYTF.

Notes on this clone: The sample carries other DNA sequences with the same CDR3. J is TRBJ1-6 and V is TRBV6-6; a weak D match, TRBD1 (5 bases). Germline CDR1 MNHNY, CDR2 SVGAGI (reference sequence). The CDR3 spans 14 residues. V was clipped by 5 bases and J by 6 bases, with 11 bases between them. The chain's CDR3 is CASSKGRGNSPLHF. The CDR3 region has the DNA TGTGCCAGCAGTAAGGGGCGAGGTAATTCACCCCTCCACTTT.

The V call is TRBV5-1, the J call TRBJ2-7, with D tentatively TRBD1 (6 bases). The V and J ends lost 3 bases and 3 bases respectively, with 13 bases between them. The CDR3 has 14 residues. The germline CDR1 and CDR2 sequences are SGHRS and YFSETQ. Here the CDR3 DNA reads TGCGCCAGCAGCTCAGGACAGACCTACTACGAGCAGTACTTC. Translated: CASSSGQTYYEQYF.

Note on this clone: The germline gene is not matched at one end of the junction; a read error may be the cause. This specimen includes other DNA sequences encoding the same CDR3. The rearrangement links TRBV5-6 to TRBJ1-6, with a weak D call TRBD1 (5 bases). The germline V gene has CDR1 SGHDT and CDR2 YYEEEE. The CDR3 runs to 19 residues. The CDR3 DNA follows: TGTGCCAGCAGCGTCAGCGGGGGTGCTTTGAGCTCCTATAATTCCCCCCTCCACTTT. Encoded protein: CASSVSGGALSSYNSPLHF.

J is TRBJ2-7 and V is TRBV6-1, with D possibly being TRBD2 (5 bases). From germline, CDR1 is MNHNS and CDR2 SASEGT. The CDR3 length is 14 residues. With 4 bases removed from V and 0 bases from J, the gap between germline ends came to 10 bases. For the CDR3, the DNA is TGTGCCAGCAGTGGGACTCCTTACTCCTACGAGCAGTACTTC. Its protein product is CASSGTPYSYEQYF.

The CDR3 DNA is TGTGCCAGCAGCGTTCGGGGGGGCACAGATACGCAGTATTTT. Translating gives CASSVRGGTDTQYF. The V and J genes are TRBV9 and TRBJ2-3, with 7 positions matching TRBD2. This CDR3 is 14 amino acids long. Germline V gives CDR1 SGDLS, CDR2 YYNGEE. J gave up 1 base and V 2 bases, and 1 base lay outside the gene matches.

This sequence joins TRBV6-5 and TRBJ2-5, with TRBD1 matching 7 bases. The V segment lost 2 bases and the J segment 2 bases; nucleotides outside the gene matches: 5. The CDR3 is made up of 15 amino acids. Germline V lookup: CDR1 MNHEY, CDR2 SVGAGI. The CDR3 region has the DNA TGTGCCAGCAGTTACCGGAGCAGGGGGCAAGAGACCCAGTACTTC. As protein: CASSYRSRGQETQYF.

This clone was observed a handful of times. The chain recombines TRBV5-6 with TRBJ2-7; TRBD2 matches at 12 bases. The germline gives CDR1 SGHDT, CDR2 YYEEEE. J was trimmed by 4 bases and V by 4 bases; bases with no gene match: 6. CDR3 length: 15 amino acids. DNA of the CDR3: TGTGCCAGCAGCCTGACGACTAGCGGGGGTTACGAGCAGTACTTC. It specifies CASSLTTSGGYEQYF.

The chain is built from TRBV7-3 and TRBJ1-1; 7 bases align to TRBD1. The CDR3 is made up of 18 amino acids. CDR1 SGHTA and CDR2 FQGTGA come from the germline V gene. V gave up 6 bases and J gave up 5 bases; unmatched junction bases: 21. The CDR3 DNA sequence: TGTGCCAGCAGTCCTCACCCCGCTATAACAGGGGCAGAAACTGAAGCTTTCTTT. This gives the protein CASSPHPAITGAETEAFF.

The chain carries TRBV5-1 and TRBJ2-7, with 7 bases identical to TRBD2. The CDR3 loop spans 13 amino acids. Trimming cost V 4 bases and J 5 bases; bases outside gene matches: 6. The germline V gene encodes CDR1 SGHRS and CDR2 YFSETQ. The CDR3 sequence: CASSRSGRDEQYF. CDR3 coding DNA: TGCGCCAGCAGCAGATCTGGGAGGGACGAGCAGTACTTC.

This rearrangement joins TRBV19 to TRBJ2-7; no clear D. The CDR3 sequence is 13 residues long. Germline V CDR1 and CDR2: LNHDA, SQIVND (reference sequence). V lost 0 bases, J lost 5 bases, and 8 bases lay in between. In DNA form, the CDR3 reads TGTGCCAGTAGTATAGACAGTGCCCACGAGCAGTACTTC. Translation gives CASSIDSAHEQYF.

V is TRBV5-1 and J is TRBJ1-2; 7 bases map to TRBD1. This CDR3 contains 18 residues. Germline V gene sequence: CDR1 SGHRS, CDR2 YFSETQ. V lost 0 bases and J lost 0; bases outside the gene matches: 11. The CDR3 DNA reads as TGCGCCAGCAGCTTGGGGACAGGCGGGCCCTACGCTAACTATGGCTACACCTTC. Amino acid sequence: CASSLGTGGPYANYGYTF.

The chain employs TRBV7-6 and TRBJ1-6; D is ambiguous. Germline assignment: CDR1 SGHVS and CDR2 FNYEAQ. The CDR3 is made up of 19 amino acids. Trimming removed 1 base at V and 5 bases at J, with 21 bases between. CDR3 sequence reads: CASSLGSGPIPDHNSPLHF. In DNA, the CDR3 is TGTGCCAGCAGCTTAGGGTCAGGTCCTATCCCAGACCATAATTCACCCCTCCACTTT.

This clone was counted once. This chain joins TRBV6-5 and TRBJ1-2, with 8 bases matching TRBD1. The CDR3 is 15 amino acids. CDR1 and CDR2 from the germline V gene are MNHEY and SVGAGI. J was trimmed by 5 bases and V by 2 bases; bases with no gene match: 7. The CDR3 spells CASSYHGTGTYGYTF. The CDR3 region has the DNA TGTGCCAGCAGTTACCACGGGACAGGAACATATGGCTACACCTTC.

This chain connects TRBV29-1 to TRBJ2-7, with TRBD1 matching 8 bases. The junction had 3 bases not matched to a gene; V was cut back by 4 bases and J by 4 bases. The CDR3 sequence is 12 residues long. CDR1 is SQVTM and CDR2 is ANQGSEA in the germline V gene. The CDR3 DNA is TGCAGCGTTGGGGACAGGAGTTACGAGCAGTACTTC. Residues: CSVGDRSYEQYF.

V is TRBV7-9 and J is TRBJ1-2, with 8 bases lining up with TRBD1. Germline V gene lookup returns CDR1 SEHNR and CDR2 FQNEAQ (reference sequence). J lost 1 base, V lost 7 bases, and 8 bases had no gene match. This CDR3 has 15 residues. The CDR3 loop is CASIPPRGLNYGYTF. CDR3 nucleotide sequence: TGTGCCAGCATCCCCCCCAGGGGGCTTAACTATGGCTACACCTTC.

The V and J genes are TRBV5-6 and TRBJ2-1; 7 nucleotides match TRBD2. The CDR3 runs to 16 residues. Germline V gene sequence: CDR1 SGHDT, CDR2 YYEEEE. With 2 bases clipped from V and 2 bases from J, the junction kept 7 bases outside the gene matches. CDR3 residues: CASSLGGGPTYNEQFF. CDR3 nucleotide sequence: TGTGCCAGCAGCTTAGGCGGGGGACCGACCTACAATGAGCAGTTCTTC.

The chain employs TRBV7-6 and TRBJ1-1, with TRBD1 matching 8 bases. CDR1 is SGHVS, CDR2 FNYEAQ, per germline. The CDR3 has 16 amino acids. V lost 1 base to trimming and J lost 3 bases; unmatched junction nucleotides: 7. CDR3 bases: TGTGCCAGCAGCTTAGGCCCAGGGGGCGCGGACACTGAAGCTTTCTTT. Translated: CASSLGPGGADTEAFF.

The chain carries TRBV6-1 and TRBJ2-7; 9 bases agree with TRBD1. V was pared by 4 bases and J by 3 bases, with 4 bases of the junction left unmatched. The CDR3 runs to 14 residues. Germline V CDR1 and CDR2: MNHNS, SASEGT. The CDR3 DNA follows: TGTGCCAGCAGTGGGGGACAGGGCCTCTACGAGCAGTACTTC. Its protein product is CASSGGQGLYEQYF.

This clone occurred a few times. As DNA, the CDR3 is TGTGCCAGCAGCTTCTCTCCAGGGAGGAATGAGCAGTTCTTC. Translated, it gives CASSFSPGRNEQFF. The rearrangement joins TRBV7-6 to TRBJ2-1, with D possibly being TRBD2 (6 bases). The CDR3 sequence is 14 residues long. Trimming stripped 3 bases from V and 7 bases from J, with 13 bases between. Germline V gene sequence: CDR1 SGHVS, CDR2 FNYEAQ.

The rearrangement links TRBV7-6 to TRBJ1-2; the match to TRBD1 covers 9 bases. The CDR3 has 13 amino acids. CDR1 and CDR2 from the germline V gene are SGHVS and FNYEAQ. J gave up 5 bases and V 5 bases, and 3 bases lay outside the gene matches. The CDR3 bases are TGTGCCAGCAGCCTGGGACAGGGATATGGCTACACCTTC. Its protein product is CASSLGQGYGYTF.